This TCR beta chain appears in the sequencing data of a study of blood T cell repertoires in COVID-19. Across the whole study: Samples taken during acute and convalescent COVID-19 were collected in the United States, Italy and Spain. In each case, the material was cDNA or gDNA derived from T cells, B-cell-depleted T cells, or PBMCs.

CDR3 length: 15 amino acids. After removal of 7 bases from V and 4 bases from J, the junction contained 12 bases not matched to a gene. Germline CDR1 and CDR2: MNHEY and SMNVEV (reference sequence). In the authors' methods: Quantification of nucleated cells was approximated via reference gene primer amplification. The protocol was immunoSEQ multiplex PCR, while the TCRdb copy is restricted to in-frame clones and leaves out a portion. The V and J calls and clone size are taken from that table; D and trimming were inferred from the DNA. The table records 140,000 or so clones, roughly 88% of them present only once.

Sequences were obtained from peripheral blood. The rearrangement links TRBV27 to TRBJ2-7, with 8 bases that match TRBD1. The sequence was obtained from a man aged 60-69 years with active or convalescent COVID-19. The DNA of the CDR3 is TGTGCCAGCATCATAGACAGGGGCCCAACTTACGAGCAGTACGTC. It specifies CASIIDRGPTYEQYV.